This T cell receptor (beta chain) was recorded in a study of T-cell memory formation after mild COVID-19. Overall study: TCR clusters were mostly confined to one donor each. General study results and limits: Clonal second-wave expansions that peaked on day 37 had unconfirmed SARS-CoV-2 specificity. Among CD4+ contracting clones, most were CM and EM, and CD8+ ones EMRA.

The CDR3 length is 15 residues. Germline lookup yields CDR1 SGHAT and CDR2 FQNNGV. V was pared by 5 bases and J by 4 bases, with 14 bases between. This clonotype was seen a single time. Its antigen is undetermined. Constant-segment primers were used for 5'RACE, and the resulting TCR alpha and TCR beta cDNA libraries carried sample barcodes and UMIs. MiXCR, run by TCRdb on the 5' RACE reads, gives a single entry per CDR3 protein. The data contain about 100,000 distinct CDR3 sequences, approximately 15% of them singletons. This TCR came from a man between 18 and 29 years old who had mild COVID-19 (a few samples of this study predate the infection). Cell type and time point are not known. The chain combines TRBV11-2 with TRBJ1-4; D is possibly TRBD1 (5 bases). The sequenced sample was PBMCs or a T cell subset sorted from them (not recorded which). This CDR3 is CASSPGPENNEKLFF. DNA of the CDR3: TGTGCCAGCAGCCCGGGGCCGGAGAATAATGAAAAACTGTTTTTT.